This T cell receptor (beta chain) was documented in a study of T cell repertoires in cytomegalovirus infection. Study-level background: Indications came from public TCR beta signatures; they pointed to CMV infection and to a matching HLA type.

A single record per CDR3 protein comes from TCRdb applying MiXCR to the reads. Among a few hundred thousand distinct CDR3 sequences, roughly 15% were seen once, and the ten largest hold around 8.8%. Study results and caveats: HLA-C-restricted CMV clonotypes gave the most frequent clonotype in two of eight donors. People with CMV and the relevant HLA were identified by cumulative public TCR beta family frequency.

About this clonotype: Its antigen is currently unknown.

Trimming left V 4 bases short and J 3 bases short, with 17 bases between. CDR1 SGHRS and CDR2 YFSETQ come from the germline V gene. The CDR3 runs to 15 residues. The sequence came from a human donor in good health (CMV status not recorded). Some clones in this sample may be carry-over from other donors' samples. Sample: PBMCs. V is TRBV5-1 and J is TRBJ2-7, with D perhaps TRBD1 or TRBD2 (5 bases each). The CDR3 DNA is TGCGCCAGCAGCGCGGTCCGGGACGGAATCTACGAGCAGTACTTC. This sequence encodes CASSAVRDGIYEQYF.